This TCR beta chain came from a study of blood T cell repertoires in COVID-19. About the research overall: From T cells, B-cell-depleted T cells, or PBMCs came the material, which was cDNA or gDNA.

In the original processing: Amplification with reference gene primers provided the estimates of nucleated cell counts. Libraries were prepared by immunoSEQ multiplex PCR; TCRdb keeps only in-frame clonotypes and omits some of them. The DNA gave D and trimming, while V, J and clone size come from that table. The sample has 380,000 or so clones; over 65% are singletons. The sequenced sample was peripheral blood. The receptor was isolated from a human donor with acute or convalescent COVID-19. The donor label of this sample is uncertain.

For the CDR3, the DNA is TGTGCCTGGAGCCCGAGGGGGCTTGCAGGGAACACTGAAGCTTTCTTT. Protein sequence: CAWSPRGLAGNTEAFF. V is TRBV30 and J is TRBJ1-1; 7 bases are shared with TRBD1. The CDR3 runs to 16 residues. Trimming cost V 3 bases and J 1 base; bases outside gene matches: 11. Per germline, CDR1 GTSNPN and CDR2 SVGIG (reference sequence).